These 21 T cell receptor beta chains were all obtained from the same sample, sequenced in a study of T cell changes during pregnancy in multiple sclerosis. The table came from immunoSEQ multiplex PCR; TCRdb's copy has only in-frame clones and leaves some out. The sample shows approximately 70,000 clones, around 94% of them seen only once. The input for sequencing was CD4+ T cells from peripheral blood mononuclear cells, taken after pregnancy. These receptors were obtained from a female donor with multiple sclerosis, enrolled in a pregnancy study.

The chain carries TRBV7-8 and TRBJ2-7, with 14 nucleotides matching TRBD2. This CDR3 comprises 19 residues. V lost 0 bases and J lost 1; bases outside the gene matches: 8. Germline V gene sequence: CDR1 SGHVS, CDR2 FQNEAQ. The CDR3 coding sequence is TGTGCCAGCAGCTTAGCTTCCGGGACTAGCGGGAGTATTTCCTACGAGCAGTACTTC. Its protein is CASSLASGTSGSISYEQYF. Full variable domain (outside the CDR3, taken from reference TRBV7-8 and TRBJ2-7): GAGVSQSPRYKVAKRGQDVALRCDPISGHVSLFWYQQALGQGPEFLTYFQNEAQLDKSGLPSDRFFAERPEGSVSTLKIQRTQQEDSAVYLCASSLASGTSGSISYEQYFGPGTRLTVT.

The CDR3 region is CASSWTSGGRNEQFF. The CDR3 bases are TGCGCCAGCAGCTGGACTAGCGGGGGACGCAATGAGCAGTTCTTC. This chain uses TRBV5-1 with TRBJ2-1; 13 bases are a match to TRBD2. V lost 3 bases and J lost 6; bases outside the gene matches: 3. The CDR3 has 15 residues. Per the germline V gene, CDR1 is SGHRS and CDR2 is YFSETQ.

The CDR3, as DNA: TGTGCCAGCAGCGAGGGACAGGGGATCCTAATGAACACTGAAGCTTTCTTT. This translates into CASSEGQGILMNTEAFF. The chain has TRBV5-4 and TRBJ1-1, with 10 bases lining up with TRBD1. The CDR3 extends over 17 amino acids. With V trimmed by 4 bases and J by 0 bases, 9 bases remained unmatched. Germline V CDR1 and CDR2: SGHNT, YYREEE (reference sequence). Supplemented by reference TRBV5-4 and TRBJ1-1, the full variable domain reads ETGVTQSPTHLIKTRGQQVTLRCSSQSGHNTVSWYQQALGQGPQFIFQYYREEENGRGNFPPRFSGLQFPNYSSELNVNALELDDSALYLCASSEGQGILMNTEAFFGQGTRLTVV.

CDR3 nucleotides: TGTGCCAGCAGCGTAGCGGGGATCCAAGAGACCCAGTACTTC. Its protein is CASSVAGIQETQYF. The chain recombines TRBV9 with TRBJ2-5; tentatively, D is TRBD2 (5 bases). The CDR3 spans 14 residues. Germline loops: CDR1 SGDLS, CDR2 YYNGEE. Trimming took 0 bases from V and 1 from J, leaving 7 bases between them.

The CDR3 bases are TGCAGCGTTGGCCCAAAGCGACCTGAGCAGTTCTTC. It encodes CSVGPKRPEQFF. This rearrangement joins TRBV29-1 to TRBJ2-1; D uncertain. V was trimmed by 4 bases and J by 9 bases, leaving 13 bases between them. The length of the CDR3 is 12 residues. CDR1 is SQVTM, CDR2 ANQGSEA, per germline.

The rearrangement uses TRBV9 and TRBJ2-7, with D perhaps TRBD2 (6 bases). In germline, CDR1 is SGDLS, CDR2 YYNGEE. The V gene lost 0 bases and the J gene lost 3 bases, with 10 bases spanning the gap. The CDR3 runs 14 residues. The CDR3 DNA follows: TGTGCCAGCAGCGTAGCGGGAGTGGGCTACGAGCAGTACTTC. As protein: CASSVAGVGYEQYF.

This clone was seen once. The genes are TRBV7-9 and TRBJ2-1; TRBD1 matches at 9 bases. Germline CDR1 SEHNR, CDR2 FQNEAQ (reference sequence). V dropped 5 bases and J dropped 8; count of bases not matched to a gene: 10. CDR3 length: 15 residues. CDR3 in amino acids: CASSPTGGLSYEQFF. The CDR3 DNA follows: TGTGCCAGCAGCCCCACAGGGGGCTTGAGCTATGAGCAGTTCTTC.

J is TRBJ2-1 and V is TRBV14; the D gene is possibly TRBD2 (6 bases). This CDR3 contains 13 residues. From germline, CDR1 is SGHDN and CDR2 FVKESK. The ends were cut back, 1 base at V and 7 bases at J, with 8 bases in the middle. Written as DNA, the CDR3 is TGTGCCAGCAGCCAAGTTCGGGGGAATGAGCAGTTCTTC. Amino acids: CASSQVRGNEQFF. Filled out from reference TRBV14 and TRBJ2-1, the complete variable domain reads EAGVTQFPSHSVIEKGQTVTLRCDPISGHDNLYWYRRVMGKEIKFLLHFVKESKQDESGMPNNRFLAERTGGTYSTLKVQPAELEDSGVYFCASSQVRGNEQFFGPGTRLTVL.

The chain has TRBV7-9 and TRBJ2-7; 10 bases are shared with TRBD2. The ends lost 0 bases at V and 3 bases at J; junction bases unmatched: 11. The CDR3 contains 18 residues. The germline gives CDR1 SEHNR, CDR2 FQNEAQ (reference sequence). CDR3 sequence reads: CASSLARKETSGNYEQYF. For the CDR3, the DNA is TGTGCCAGCAGCTTAGCGCGGAAGGAAACTAGCGGGAACTACGAGCAGTACTTC.

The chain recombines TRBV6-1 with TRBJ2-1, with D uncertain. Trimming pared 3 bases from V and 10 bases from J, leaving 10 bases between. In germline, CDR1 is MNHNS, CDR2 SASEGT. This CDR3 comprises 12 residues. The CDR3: CASSDARSEQFF. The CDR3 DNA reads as TGTGCCAGCAGTGACGCGAGGTCGGAGCAGTTCTTC.

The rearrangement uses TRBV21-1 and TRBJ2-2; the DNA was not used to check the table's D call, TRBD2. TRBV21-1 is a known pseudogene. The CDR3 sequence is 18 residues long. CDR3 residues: CASSKGFRLCGAKGELFF. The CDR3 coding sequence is TGTGCCAGCAGCAAAGGGTTTCGACTTTGCGGGGCTAAGGGGGAGCTGTTTTTT.

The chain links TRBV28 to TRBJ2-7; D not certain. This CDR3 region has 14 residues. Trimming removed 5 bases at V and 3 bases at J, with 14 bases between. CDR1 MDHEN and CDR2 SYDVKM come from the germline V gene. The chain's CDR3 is CASSLTQEIYEQYF. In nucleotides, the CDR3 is TGTGCCAGCAGTCTAACGCAGGAAATCTACGAGCAGTACTTC.

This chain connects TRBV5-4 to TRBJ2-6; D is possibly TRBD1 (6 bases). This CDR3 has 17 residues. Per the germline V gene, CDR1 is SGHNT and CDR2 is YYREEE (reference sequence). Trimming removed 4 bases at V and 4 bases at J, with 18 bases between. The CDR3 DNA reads TGTGCCAGCAGCCAACCCGAACAGGGATCCGGGGCCAACGTCCTGACTTTC. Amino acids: CASSQPEQGSGANVLTF.

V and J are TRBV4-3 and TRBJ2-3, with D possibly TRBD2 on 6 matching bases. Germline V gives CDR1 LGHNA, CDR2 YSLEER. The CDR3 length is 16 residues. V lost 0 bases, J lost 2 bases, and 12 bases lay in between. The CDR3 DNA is TGCGCCAGCAGCCAAGACTGGAGCGGGCTCACAGATACGCAGTATTTT. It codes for CASSQDWSGLTDTQYF.

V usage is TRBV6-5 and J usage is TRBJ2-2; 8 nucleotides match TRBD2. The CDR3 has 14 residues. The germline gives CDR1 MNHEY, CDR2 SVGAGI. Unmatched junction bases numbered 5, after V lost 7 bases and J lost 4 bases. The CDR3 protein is CASKAGGSTGELFF. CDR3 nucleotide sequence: TGTGCCAGCAAGGCGGGAGGAAGCACCGGGGAGCTGTTTTTT.

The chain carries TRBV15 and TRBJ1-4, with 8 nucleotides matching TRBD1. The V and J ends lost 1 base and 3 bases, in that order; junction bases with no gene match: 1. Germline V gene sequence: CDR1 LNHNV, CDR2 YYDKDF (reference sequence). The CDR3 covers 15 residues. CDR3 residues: CATSRGTGSNEKLFF. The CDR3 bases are TGTGCCACCAGCAGAGGGACAGGGTCTAATGAAAAACTGTTTTTT.

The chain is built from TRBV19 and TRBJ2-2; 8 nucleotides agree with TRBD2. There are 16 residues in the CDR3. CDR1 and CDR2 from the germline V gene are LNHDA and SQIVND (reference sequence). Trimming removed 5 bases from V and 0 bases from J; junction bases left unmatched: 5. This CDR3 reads CASSQPAGANTGELFF. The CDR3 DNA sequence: TGTGCCAGTAGTCAGCCAGCGGGAGCGAACACCGGGGAGCTGTTTTTT.

DNA of the CDR3: TGTGCCAGCAGTTCCAGAAAGACTAGCGCTCCCACAGATACGCAGTATTTT. This translates into CASSSRKTSAPTDTQYF. The chain carries TRBV27 and TRBJ2-3; 8 bases match TRBD2. The CDR3 runs to 17 residues. Germline V CDR1 and CDR2: MNHEY, SMNVEV (reference sequence). V was clipped by 4 bases and J by 2 bases; unmatched bases: 11.

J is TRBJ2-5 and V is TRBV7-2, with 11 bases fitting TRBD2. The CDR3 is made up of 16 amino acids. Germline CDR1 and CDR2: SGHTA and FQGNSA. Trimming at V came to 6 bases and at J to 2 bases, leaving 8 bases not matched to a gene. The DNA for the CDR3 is TGTGCCAGCAGACCGAGGACTAGCGGGCCTCAAGAGACCCAGTACTTC. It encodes CASRPRTSGPQETQYF. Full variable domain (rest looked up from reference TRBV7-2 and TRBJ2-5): GAGVSQSPSNKVTEKGKDVELRCDPISGHTALYWYRQSLGQGLEFLIYFQGNSAPDKSGLPSDRFSAERTGGSVSTLTIQRTQQEDSAVYLCASRPRTSGPQETQYFGPGTRLLVL.

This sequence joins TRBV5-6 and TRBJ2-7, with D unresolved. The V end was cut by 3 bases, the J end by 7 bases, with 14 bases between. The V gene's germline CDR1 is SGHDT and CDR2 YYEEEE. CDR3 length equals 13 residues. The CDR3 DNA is TGTGCCAGCAGCTCAATTGGCCTCTGGGAGCAGTACTTC. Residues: CASSSIGLWEQYF.

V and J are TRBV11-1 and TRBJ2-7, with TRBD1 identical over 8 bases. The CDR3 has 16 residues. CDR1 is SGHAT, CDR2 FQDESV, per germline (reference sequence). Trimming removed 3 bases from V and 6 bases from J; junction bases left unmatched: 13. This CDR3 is CASSFRPSRGLGEQYF. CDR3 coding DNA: TGTGCCAGCAGCTTCAGACCTTCCAGGGGGCTTGGCGAGCAGTACTTC.